The present entry profiles one T cell receptor beta chain with its context. Its antigen is unknown. This CDR3 contains 15 residues. Germline-derived CDR1 and CDR2 are DFQATT and SNEGSKA (reference sequence). The V segment lost 4 bases and the J segment 4 bases; nucleotides outside the gene matches: 6. This entry belongs to a study of T cells in Graves' hyperthyroidism and ophthalmopathy. Study-level results: A 13 V-J model separated ophthalmopathy from stable hyperthyroidism.

Each 10 ml fresh peripheral blood draw supplied the PBMCs. Amplified TCR beta CDR3 regions came from RNA transcripts. A set of HTBI primers served as the primers for a first-round RT-PCR of the TCR CDR3. TCRdb used MiXCR to reprocess the multiplex PCR reads, holding one entry per CDR3 protein. The sample includes hundreds of thousands of distinct CDR3 sequences, around 15% of them seen just once. The sample taken for sequencing was blood. The TCR originated in a young woman with Graves' hyperthyroidism. The chain carries TRBV20-1 and TRBJ2-3; 12 positions agree with TRBD2. The CDR3 reads CSAKLTSGSPDTQYF. As DNA, the CDR3 is TGCAGTGCTAAGTTGACTAGCGGGAGCCCAGATACGCAGTATTTT.